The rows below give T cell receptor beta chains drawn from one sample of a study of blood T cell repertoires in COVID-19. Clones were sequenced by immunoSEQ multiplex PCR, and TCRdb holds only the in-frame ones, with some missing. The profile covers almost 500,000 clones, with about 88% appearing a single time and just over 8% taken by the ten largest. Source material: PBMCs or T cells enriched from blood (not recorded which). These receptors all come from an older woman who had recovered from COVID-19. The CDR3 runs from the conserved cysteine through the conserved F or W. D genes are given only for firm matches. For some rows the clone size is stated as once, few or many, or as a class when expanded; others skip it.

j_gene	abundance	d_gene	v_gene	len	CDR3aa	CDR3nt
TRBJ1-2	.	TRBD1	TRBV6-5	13	CASSWTGLGGYTF	TGTGCCAGCTCTTGGACAGGGCTCGGTGGCTACACCTTC
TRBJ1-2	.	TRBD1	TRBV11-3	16	CASSAPGTENSRSYTF	TGTGCCAGCAGCGCCCCCGGGACAGAAAATAGTAGGAGCTACACCTTC
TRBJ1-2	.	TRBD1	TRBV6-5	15	CASRPSGGSDYGYTF	TGTGCCAGCAGACCTTCAGGGGGCTCGGACTATGGCTACACCTTC
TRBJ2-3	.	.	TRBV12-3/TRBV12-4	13	CASSFLGTDTQYF	TGTGCCAGCAGTTTTCTCGGTACAGATACGCAGTATTTT
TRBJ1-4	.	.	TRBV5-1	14	CASSFGGFNEKLFF	TGCGCCAGCAGCTTCGGAGGTTTTAATGAAAAACTGTTTTTT
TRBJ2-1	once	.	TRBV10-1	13	CASSEQSYNEQFF	TGCGCCAGCAGTGAGCAATCCTACAATGAGCAGTTCTTC
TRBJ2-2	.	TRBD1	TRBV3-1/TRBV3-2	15	CASSSRDRNTGELFF	TGTGCCAGCAGCAGTAGGGACAGGAACACCGGGGAGCTGTTTTTT
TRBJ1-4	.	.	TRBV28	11	CASVGGEKLFF	TGTGCCAGCGTCGGGGGTGAAAAACTGTTTTTT
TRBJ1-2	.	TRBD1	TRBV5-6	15	CASRPVGQGMGGYTF	TGTGCCAGCAGACCCGTTGGACAGGGGATGGGAGGCTACACCTTC
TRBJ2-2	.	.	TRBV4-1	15	CASSQGQGRAGELFF	TGCGCCAGCAGCCAAGGACAGGGGAGGGCCGGGGAGCTGTTTTTT
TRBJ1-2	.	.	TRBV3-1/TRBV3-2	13	CASSPGTGYGYTF	TGTGCCAGCAGCCCTGGAACGGGCTATGGCTACACCTTC
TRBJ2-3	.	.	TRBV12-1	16	CASSFDSSSRTDTQYF	TGTGCCAGCAGCTTTGACTCTAGCTCACGCACAGATACGCAGTATTTT
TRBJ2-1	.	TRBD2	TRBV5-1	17	CASRPRLAVSLYNEQFF	TGCGCCAGCAGACCCCGACTAGCGGTTTCTCTCTACAATGAGCAGTTCTTC
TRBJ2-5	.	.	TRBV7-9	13	CASSPTREETQYF	TGTGCCAGCAGCCCGACTAGAGAAGAGACCCAGTACTTC
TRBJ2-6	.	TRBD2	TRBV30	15	CAWSAGTTGANVLTF	TGTGCCTGGAGTGCCGGGACTACTGGGGCCAACGTCCTGACTTTC
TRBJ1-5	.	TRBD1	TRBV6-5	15	CASKEGQGAVQPQHF	TGTGCCAGCAAAGAAGGACAGGGGGCGGTTCAGCCCCAGCATTTT
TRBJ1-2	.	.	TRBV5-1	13	CASKDRRVGGYTF	TGCGCCAGCAAAGACAGGAGAGTGGGTGGCTACACCTTC
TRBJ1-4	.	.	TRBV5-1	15	CASSLSGLTNEKLFF	TGCGCCAGCAGCTTAAGTGGCCTGACTAATGAAAAACTGTTTTTT
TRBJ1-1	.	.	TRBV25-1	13	CASSEYGSIAAFF	TGTGCCAGCAGTGAATACGGATCAATAGCAGCTTTCTTT
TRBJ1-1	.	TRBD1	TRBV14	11	CASSRGQGAFF	TGTGCCAGCAGCCGCGGACAGGGAGCTTTCTTT
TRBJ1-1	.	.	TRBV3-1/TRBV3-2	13	CASSQGEGTEAFF	TGTGCCAGCAGCCAAGGGGAGGGAACTGAAGCTTTCTTT
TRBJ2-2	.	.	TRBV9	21	CASSVGLHSRQFTSNTGELFF	TGTGCCAGCAGCGTAGGTCTTCATTCTCGACAGTTCACTTCGAACACCGGGGAGCTGTTTTTT
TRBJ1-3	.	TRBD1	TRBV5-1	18	CASSLNLQGLSSGNTIYF	TGCGCCAGCAGCTTAAACTTACAGGGGTTAAGCTCTGGAAACACCATATATTTT
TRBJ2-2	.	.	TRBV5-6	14	CASSLVTGTGELFF	TGTGCCAGCAGCTTAGTTACAGGCACCGGGGAGCTGTTTTTT
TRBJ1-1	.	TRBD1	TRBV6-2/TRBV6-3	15	CASSSGQGWGTEAFF	TGTGCCAGCAGTTCGGGACAGGGTTGGGGCACTGAAGCTTTCTTT
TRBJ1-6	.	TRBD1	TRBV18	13	CASSRTGDSPLHF	TGTGCCAGCTCTCGGACAGGGGACTCACCCCTCCACTTT
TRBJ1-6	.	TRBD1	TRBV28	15	CASSPQGAGNSPLHF	TGTGCCAGCAGTCCACAGGGGGCTGGGAATTCACCCCTCCACTTT
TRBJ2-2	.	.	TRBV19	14	CASSIAANTGELFF	TGTGCCAGTAGTATTGCAGCGAACACCGGGGAGCTGTTTTTT
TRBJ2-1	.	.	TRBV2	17	CASRPPRTDLRYNEQFF	TGTGCCAGCAGACCCCCTCGGACAGACCTCAGATACAATGAGCAGTTCTTC
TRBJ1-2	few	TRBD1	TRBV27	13	CASSLSGQYGYTF	TGTGCCAGCAGTTTATCGGGACAGTATGGCTACACCTTC
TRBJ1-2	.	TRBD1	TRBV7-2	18	CASSWTGTGGAFHYGYTF	TGTGCCAGCAGCTGGACCGGGACAGGGGGCGCCTTTCACTATGGCTACACCTTC
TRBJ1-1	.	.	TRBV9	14	CASSIGQGNAEAFF	TGTGCCAGCAGCATAGGGCAGGGAAACGCTGAAGCTTTCTTT
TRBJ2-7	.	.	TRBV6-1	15	CASSEGPGLTYEQYF	TGTGCCAGCAGTGAAGGCCCAGGACTAACCTACGAGCAGTACTTC
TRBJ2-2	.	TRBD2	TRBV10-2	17	CASSETTSGGSTGELFF	TGCGCCAGCAGTGAGACAACTAGCGGGGGGTCCACCGGGGAGCTGTTTTTT
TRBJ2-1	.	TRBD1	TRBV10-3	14	CAISLQGAYNEQFF	TGTGCCATCAGTCTGCAGGGGGCCTACAATGAGCAGTTCTTC
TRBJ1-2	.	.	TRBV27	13	CASSLSASYGYTF	TGTGCCAGCAGTTTATCGGCCAGCTATGGCTACACCTTC
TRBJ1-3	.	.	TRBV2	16	CASSLDRTFSGNTIYF	TGTGCCAGCAGTTTGGACAGAACTTTCTCTGGAAACACCATATATTTT
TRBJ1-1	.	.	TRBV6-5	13	CASSSPQAGEAFF	TGTGCCAGCAGTTCACCCCAGGCGGGGGAAGCTTTCTTT
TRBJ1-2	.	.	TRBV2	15	CASRIVGTENYGYTF	TGTGCCAGCCGTATAGTCGGGACTGAAAACTATGGCTACACCTTC
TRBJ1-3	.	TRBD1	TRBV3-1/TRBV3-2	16	CASSPRDRGAGNTIYF	TGTGCCAGCAGCCCCCGGGACAGGGGAGCTGGAAACACCATATATTTT
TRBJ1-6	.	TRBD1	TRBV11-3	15	CASSPGQGGYSPLHF	TGTGCCAGCAGCCCCGGACAGGGAGGATATTCACCCCTCCACTTT
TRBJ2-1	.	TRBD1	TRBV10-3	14	CAINNRGQGNEQFF	TGTGCCATCAATAACAGGGGCCAGGGCAATGAGCAGTTCTTC
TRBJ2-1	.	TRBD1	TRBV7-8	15	CASSLRTGPYNEQFF	TGTGCCAGCAGTTTGAGGACAGGGCCCTACAATGAGCAGTTCTTC
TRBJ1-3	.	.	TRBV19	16	CASHPPTGKLGDTIYF	TGTGCCAGTCATCCCCCGACAGGCAAACTCGGGGACACCATATATTTT
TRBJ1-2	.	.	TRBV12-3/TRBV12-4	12	CASSLLSGGYTF	TGTGCCAGCAGTTTACTCTCGGGGGGCTACACCTTC
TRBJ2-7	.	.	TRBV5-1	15	CASSLVAGGSYEQYF	TGCGCCAGCAGCTTGGTGGCGGGCGGCTCCTACGAGCAGTACTTC
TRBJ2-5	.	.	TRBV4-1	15	CASSPNAGIQETQYF	TGCGCCAGCAGCCCTAACGCGGGGATCCAAGAGACCCAGTACTTC
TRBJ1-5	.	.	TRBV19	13	CASSRTYPQPQHF	TGTGCCAGTAGTCGGACTTATCCACAGCCCCAGCATTTT
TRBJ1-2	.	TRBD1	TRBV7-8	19	CASSLGERISARTGWGYTF	TGTGCCAGCAGCTTAGGGGAACGAATAAGTGCCCGGACAGGATGGGGCTACACCTTC
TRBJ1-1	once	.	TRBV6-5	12	CATKILDSAGFF	TGTGCCACCAAGATTTTGGACTCCGCGGGTTTCTTT
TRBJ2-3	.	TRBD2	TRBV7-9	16	CASSSTGTRRTDTQYF	TGTGCCAGCAGCTCAACTGGGACTAGAAGGACAGATACGCAGTATTTT
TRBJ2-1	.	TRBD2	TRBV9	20	CASSARLGTSGRAPYNEQFF	TGTGCCAGCAGCGCCCGCCTGGGGACTAGCGGGAGGGCACCCTACAATGAGCAGTTCTTC
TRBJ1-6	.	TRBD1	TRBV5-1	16	CASSDPGGAGNSPLHF	TGCGCCAGCAGCGATCCAGGGGGCGCGGGGAATTCACCCCTCCACTTT
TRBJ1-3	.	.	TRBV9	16	CASSFSSGVVGNTIYF	TGTGCCAGCAGCTTTTCTTCAGGGGTTGTCGGAAACACCATATATTTT
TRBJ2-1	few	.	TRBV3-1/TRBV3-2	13	CASSPRQYNEQFF	TGTGCCAGCAGCCCCCGACAATACAATGAGCAGTTCTTC